This TCR beta chain stems from a study of T-cell reconstitution after alpha-beta-depleted transplantation in children. It was with unique molecular identifiers that the TCRbeta library was prepared. Each CDR3 protein is one row after TCRdb ran MiXCR on the PCR reads. In the table there are fewer than 550,000 distinct CDR3 sequences, under 12% of which are singletons. Whole-study results and caveats: TCRbeta diversity was high at day 60 in some patients (a result of surviving recipient T cells and thymic progenitors). One year post-transplant, T-cell counts and diversity were largely derived from T cells produced anew. There were reportedly several hundred expanded graft clones from which alpha-beta T cells came about two months after transplant.

The CDR3 is 18 residues long. Germline V gene lookup returns CDR1 LGHNA and CDR2 YSLEER. Trimming removed 0 bases at V and 3 bases at J, with 17 bases between. Details on this clonotype: Its antigen is currently unknown.

This TCR derives from a child younger than 10 with inherited bone marrow failure, due to receive a stem cell transplant. This specimen consisted of PBMCs, obtained before TCRalphabeta/CD19-depleted stem cell transplant. The chain carries TRBV4-3 and TRBJ1-4; the D gene is possibly TRBD1 (5 bases). CDR3 residues: CASSQDVFGGSPNEKLFF. The CDR3 region has the DNA TGCGCCAGCAGCCAAGATGTTTTCGGGGGATCCCCTAATGAAAAACTGTTTTTT.